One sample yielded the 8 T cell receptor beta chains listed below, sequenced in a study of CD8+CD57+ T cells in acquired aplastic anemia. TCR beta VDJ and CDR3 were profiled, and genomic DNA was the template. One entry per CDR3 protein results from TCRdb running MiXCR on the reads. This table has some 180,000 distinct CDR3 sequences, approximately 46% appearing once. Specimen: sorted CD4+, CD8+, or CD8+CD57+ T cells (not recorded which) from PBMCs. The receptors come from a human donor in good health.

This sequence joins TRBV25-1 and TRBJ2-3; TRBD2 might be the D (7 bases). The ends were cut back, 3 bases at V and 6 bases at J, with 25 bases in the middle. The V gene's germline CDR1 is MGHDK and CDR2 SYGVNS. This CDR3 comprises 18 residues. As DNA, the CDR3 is TGTGCCAGCAGTGAGGGGGGGCTCGGGACACGAGGCGGGGATACGCAGTATTTT. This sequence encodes CASSEGGLGTRGGDTQYF.

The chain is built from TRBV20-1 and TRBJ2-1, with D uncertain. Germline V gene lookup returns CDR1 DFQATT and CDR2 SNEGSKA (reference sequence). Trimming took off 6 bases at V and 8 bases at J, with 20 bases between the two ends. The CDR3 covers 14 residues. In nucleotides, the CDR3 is TGCAGTGCAATATCGACATCAGCCCCATATGAGCAGTTCTTC. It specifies CSAISTSAPYEQFF.

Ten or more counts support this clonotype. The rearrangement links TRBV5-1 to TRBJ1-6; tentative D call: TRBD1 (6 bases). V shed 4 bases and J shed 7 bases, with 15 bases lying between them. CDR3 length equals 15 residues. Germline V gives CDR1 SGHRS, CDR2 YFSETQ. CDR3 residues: CASSPQGLPNSPLHF. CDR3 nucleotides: TGCGCCAGCAGCCCCCAGGGGCTACCCAATTCACCCCTCCACTTT.

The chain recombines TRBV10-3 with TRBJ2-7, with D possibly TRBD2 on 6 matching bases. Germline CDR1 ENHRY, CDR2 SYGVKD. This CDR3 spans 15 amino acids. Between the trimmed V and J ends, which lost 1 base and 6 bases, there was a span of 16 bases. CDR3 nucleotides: TGTGCCATCAGTGAGTTGGGGGGAGTAACCTGCGAGCAGTACTTC. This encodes CAISELGGVTCEQYF.

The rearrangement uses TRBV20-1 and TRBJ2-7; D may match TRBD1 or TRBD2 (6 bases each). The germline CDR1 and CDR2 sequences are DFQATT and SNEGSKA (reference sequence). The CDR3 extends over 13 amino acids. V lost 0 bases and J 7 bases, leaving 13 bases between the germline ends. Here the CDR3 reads CSARDPGAWEQYF. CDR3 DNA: TGCAGTGCTAGAGACCCGGGGGCTTGGGAGCAGTACTTC.

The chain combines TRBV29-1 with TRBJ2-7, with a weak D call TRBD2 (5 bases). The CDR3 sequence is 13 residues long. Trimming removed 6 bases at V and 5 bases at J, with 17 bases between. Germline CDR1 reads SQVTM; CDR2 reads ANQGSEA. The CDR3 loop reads CSVEVGLVDEQYF. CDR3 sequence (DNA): TGCAGCGTGGAGGTAGGGCTTGTCGACGAGCAGTACTTC.

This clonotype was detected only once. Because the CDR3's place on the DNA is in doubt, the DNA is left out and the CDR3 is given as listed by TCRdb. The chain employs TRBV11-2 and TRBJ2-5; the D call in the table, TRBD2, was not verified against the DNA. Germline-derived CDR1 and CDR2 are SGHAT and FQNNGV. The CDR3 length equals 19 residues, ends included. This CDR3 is CASSFYICSAASGRETQYF.

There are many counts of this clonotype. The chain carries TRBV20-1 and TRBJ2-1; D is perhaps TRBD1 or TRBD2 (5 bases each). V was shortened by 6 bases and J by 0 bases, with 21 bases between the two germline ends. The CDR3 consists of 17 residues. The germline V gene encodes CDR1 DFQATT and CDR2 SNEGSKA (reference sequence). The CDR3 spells CSANGAFSPSSYNEQFF. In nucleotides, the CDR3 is TGCAGTGCAAACGGGGCCTTTTCCCCTAGCTCCTACAATGAGCAGTTCTTC.